The entry below gives a single T cell receptor beta chain sequence along with its context. It lacks a known antigen. No per-base quality is available; no much larger clone lies one base away. This specimen's treatment or condition label, interpreted: oral pan-JAK inhibitor, 5-10 mg twice daily. From alopecia areata patients, peripheral blood was collected along with lesional scalp punch biopsies. PBMCs were separated by density centrifugation and stained for CD3, CD4 and CD8, after which CD4+ and CD8+ T cells were sorted on a FACSAria. This entry is derived from a study of CD8+ T cells in alopecia areata (dated by TCRdb to 2017 to 2018). About the study as a whole: The treated patients took part in an open-label pilot trial in which moderate-to-severe alopecia areata was treated with oral tofacitinib at 5 to 10 mg twice daily. Tofacitinib was administered for 6 to 18 months, and 6 months of follow-up off drug were then conducted to assess delayed response and recurrence. The SALT score, which quantifies the percentage of affected scalp surface area, was used to measure disease severity in treated patients. The study used high-throughput TCRbeta sequencing to examine T cell clonal expansion in alopecia areata, in both the C3H/HeJ mouse model and human patients. In humans, TCRbeta sequencing was performed on scalp tissue and on sorted CD4+ and CD8+ peripheral blood T cells from healthy controls and from patients with patchy or totalis/universalis alopecia areata. Patients on tofacitinib were biopsied at baseline and after 4 and 24 weeks of treatment, and several of the patients also had a later scalp biopsy. Clonality in the scalp was compared among normal scalp (n=4), patchy alopecia areata scalp (n=8), and alopecia totalis/universalis scalp (n=8). RNA came from the PAXgene miRNA kit for fixed scalp, the miRNeasy kit for PBMCs, and the RNeasy kit for mouse skin. TCRbeta CDR3 regions were amplified by immunoSEQ multiplex PCR with 35 Vbeta forward and 13 Jbeta reverse primers.

Results and caveats for the whole study, not just this receptor: Because the treated cohort was small and had just a single nonresponder, larger studies are needed to establish links between baseline CD8+ expansion and response. Many expanded lesional clones persisted in scalp and blood during tofacitinib treatment, which may partly explain relapse after stopping treatment. Compared with normal scalp, lesional scalp, particularly in alopecia totalis/universalis, had higher clonality and more expanded CD8+ clones, which suggests antigenic drive. TCR sequences shared between patients were less clear than in mice, possibly partly because of HLA diversity in the patient population. Scalp TCR repertoire analysis is complicated because resident alphabeta T cells in normal human skin are also sequenced, whereas mouse skin is dominated by gammadelta T cells. With tofacitinib, both scalp clonality and the number of expanded CD8+ clones among the top 100 scalp clones went down significantly.

The library was generated by the immunoSEQ multiplex PCR assay. RNA was extracted from all samples and reverse transcribed into cDNA, which served as template for TCR sequencing. First-strand cDNA was synthesized with SuperScript III using a 2:1 mix of oligo-dT and random hexamers. A synthetic immune receptor repertoire was used to gauge amplification bias, and whatever bias remained was removed computationally. The paper's data handling went like this. Raw reads were preprocessed to remove errors, and CDR3 was defined according to IMGT conventions as the region from the conserved cysteine to phenylalanine. Clonality was computed as 1 minus the Shannon entropy, with the entropy normalized by log2 of the number of productive unique TCRs. Whether each scalp clone was CD4 or CD8 was inferred by checking scalp TCRbeta sequences against the CD4 and CD8 repertoires from sorted blood. The immuneACCESS repertoire file appears here via TCRdb, limited to in-frame rearrangements. These files lack a portion of the clones; in checked studies, under half of the deficit traces to unresolved V genes, and the cause of the others is not known. That table furnishes V, J and clone size, whereas the DNA furnished D and trimming. In this sample the table shows roughly 190,000 clones, less than 70% of which occur a single time. Approximately 1.3% of the sample comes from the top ten.

This sequence originates from a human donor with alopecia areata. The material was CD4+ T cells sorted from blood, obtained around week 49, from a patient treated with tofacitinib.

The DNA sequence is given as TGCAGCGGGGAGGACAGCAAAAGCTCCTACGAGCAGTACTTC. This gives the protein CSGEDSKSSYEQYF. Recombination joined TRBV29-1 with TRBJ2-7; the D gene is perhaps TRBD1 or TRBD2, each of them matching over 6 bases. V lost 7 bases and J lost 0 bases; the stretch between them is 16 bases long. Looking up the germline V gene yields CDR1 SQVTM and CDR2 ANQGSEA. The CDR3 starts with the cysteine, ends with the phenylalanine, and has 14 residues. The only DNA kept is the CDR3, 42 bases in frame from the first base.